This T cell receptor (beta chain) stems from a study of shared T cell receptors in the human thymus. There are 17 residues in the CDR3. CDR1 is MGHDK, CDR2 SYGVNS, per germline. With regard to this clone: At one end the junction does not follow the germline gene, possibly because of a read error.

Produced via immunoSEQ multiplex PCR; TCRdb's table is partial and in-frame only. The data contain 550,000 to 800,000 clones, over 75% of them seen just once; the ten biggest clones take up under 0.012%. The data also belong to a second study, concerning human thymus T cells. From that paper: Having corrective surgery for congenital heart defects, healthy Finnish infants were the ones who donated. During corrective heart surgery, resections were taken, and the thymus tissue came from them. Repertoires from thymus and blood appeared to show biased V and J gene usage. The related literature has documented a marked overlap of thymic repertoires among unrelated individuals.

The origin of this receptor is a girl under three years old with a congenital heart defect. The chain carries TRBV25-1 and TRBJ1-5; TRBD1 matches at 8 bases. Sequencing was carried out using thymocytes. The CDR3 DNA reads TGTGCCAGCAGTTGCTCCTGTTCCGGGACAGGCAAGCAGCCCCAGCATTTT. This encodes CASSCSCSGTGKQPQHF.